Below, 7 T cell receptor beta chains from the same sample are listed, as sequenced in a study of glioma-infiltrating T cells after dendritic cell vaccination. Libraries were prepared by immunoSEQ multiplex PCR; TCRdb keeps only in-frame clonotypes and omits some of them. The sample records 75,000 to 100,000 clones, 75% to 85% being singletons. The specimen was blood, collected before dendritic cell vaccination. The receptors here all came from a human donor with glioblastoma.

Written as DNA, the CDR3 is TGTGCCAGCAGCTTGCAACTAGCGGACAATGAGCAGTTCTTC. Translating it yields CASSLQLADNEQFF. The rearrangement uses TRBV5-4 and TRBJ2-1, with 8 bases fitting TRBD2. The CDR3 spans 14 residues. The germline CDR1 and CDR2 sequences are SGHNT and YYREEE (reference sequence). V shed 1 base, J shed 5 bases, and the junction held 2 bases outside the gene matches.

V gene TRBV2 combines with J gene TRBJ1-1, with a possible D match to TRBD1 (6 bases). V lost 1 base to trimming and J lost 6 bases, with 27 bases between them. The CDR3 sequence is 19 residues long. In germline, CDR1 is SNHLY, CDR2 FYNNEI. CDR3 in amino acids: CASSEGLAGSWTAFPEAFF. The DNA of the CDR3 is TGTGCCAGCAGTGAAGGCCTCGCAGGCTCCTGGACAGCGTTTCCTGAAGCTTTCTTT.

This clone was observed once. The chain has TRBV28 and TRBJ1-2; tentative D call: TRBD1 (6 bases). The CDR3 loop spans 16 amino acids. V lost 0 bases, J lost 0 bases, and 11 bases lay in between. Germline CDR1 is MDHEN and CDR2 is SYDVKM. CDR3 loop: CASSLWAGATNYGYTF. DNA of the CDR3: TGTGCCAGCAGTTTATGGGCGGGGGCCACTAACTATGGCTACACCTTC.

This chain uses TRBV7-9 with TRBJ1-4; 7 positions agree with TRBD1. This CDR3 is built from 13 residues. The V gene's germline CDR1 is SEHNR and CDR2 FQNEAQ (reference sequence). V gave up 4 bases and J gave up 7 bases; unmatched junction bases: 3. The CDR3 region is CASSYGTVEKLFF. The CDR3 DNA follows: TGTGCCAGCAGCTATGGGACAGTTGAAAAACTGTTTTTT.

The chain recombines TRBV7-9 with TRBJ2-7; possible D gene TRBD2, 6 bases. The CDR3 loop spans 12 amino acids. V was trimmed by 7 bases and J by 13 bases, leaving 20 bases between them. Germline V gives CDR1 SEHNR, CDR2 FQNEAQ (reference sequence). CDR3 in amino acids: CASTRAGSYGYF. The CDR3 bases are TGTGCCAGCACCCGAGCGGGTTCTTACGGATACTTC.

This clone appeared once. The rearrangement uses TRBV6-5 and TRBJ2-7; perhaps TRBD1 as D (6 bases). Germline V lookup: CDR1 MNHEY, CDR2 SVGAGI. The V end lost 2 bases, the J end lost 3 bases, and 14 bases lay between the germline ends. This CDR3 spans 15 amino acids. The CDR3 is CASSYVAGDLYEQYF. DNA of the CDR3: TGTGCCAGCAGTTACGTGGCAGGGGATCTCTACGAGCAGTACTTC.

This clone was counted once. This chain joins TRBV5-1 and TRBJ1-1; 9 bases align to TRBD1. The CDR3 sequence is 15 residues long. Per the germline V gene, CDR1 is SGHRS and CDR2 is YFSETQ. V shed 3 bases, J shed 3 bases, and the junction held 6 bases outside the gene matches. The CDR3 nucleotides read TGCGCCAGCAGCTCCGGACAGGGGATGGACACTGAAGCTTTCTTT. The encoded protein is CASSSGQGMDTEAFF.